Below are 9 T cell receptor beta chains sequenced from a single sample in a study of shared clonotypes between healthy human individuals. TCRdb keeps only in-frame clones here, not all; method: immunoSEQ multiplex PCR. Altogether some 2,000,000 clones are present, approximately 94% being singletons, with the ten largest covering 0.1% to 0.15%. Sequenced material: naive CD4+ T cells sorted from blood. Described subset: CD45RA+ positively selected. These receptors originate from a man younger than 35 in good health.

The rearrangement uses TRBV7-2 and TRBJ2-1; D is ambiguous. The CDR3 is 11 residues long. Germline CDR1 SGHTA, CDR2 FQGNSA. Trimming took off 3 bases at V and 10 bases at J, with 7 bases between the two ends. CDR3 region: CASSFVKEQFF. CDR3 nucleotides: TGTGCCAGCAGCTTCGTCAAGGAGCAGTTCTTC.

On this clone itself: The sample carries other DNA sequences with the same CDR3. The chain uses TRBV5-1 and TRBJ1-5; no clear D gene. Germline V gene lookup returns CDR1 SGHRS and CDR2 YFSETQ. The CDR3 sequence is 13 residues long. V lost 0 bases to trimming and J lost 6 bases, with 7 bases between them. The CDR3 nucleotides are TGCGCCAGCAGCTTGGGGGGAGGTCAGCCCCAGCATTTT. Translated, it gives CASSLGGGQPQHF.

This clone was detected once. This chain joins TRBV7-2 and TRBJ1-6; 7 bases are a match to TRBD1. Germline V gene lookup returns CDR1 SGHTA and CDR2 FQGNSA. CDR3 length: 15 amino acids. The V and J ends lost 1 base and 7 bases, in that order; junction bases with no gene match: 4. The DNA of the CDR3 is TGTGCCAGCAGCTTAGTGGGGACAGAGAATTCACCCCTCCACTTT. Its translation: CASSLVGTENSPLHF.

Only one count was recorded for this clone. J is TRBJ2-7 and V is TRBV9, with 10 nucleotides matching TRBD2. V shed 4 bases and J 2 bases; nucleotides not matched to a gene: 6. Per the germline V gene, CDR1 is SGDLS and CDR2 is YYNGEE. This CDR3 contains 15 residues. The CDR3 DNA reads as TGTGCCAGCAGCCGAGCTAGCGGGGGCCCCTACGAGCAGTACTTC. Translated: CASSRASGGPYEQYF.

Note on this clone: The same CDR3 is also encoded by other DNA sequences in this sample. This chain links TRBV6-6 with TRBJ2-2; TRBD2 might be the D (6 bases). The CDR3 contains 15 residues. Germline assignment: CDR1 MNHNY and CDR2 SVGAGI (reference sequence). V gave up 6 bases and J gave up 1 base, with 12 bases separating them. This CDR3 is CASSYGTLNTGELFF. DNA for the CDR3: TGTGCCAGCAGCTACGGGACTTTGAACACCGGGGAGCTGTTTTTT.

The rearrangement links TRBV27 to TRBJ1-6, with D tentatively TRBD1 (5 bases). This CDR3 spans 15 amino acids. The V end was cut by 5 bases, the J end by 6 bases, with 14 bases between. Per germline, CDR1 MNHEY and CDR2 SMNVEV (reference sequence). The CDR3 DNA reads TGTGCCAGCAGTAGAGGGGTAACACTTAATTCACCCCTCCACTTT. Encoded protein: CASSRGVTLNSPLHF.

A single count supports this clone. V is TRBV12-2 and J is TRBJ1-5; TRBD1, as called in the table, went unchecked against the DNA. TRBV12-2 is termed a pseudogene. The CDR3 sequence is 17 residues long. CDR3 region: CASRLAVGDRGGQPQHF. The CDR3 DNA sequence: TGTGCAAGTCGCTTAGCGGTGGGCGACAGGGGCGGGCAGCCCCAGCATTTT.

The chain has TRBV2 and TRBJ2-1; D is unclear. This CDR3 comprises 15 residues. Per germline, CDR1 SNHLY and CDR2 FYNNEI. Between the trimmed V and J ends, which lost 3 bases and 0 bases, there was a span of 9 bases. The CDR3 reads CASSELSSSYNEQFF. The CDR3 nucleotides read TGTGCCAGCAGTGAGCTTTCGAGCTCCTACAATGAGCAGTTCTTC.

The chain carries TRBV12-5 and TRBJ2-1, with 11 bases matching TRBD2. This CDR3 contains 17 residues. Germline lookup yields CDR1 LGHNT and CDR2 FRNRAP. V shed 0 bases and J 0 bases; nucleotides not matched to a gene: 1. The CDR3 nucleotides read TGTGCTAGTGGTTTGGTTGGGACTAGCGGCTCCTACAATGAGCAGTTCTTC. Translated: CASGLVGTSGSYNEQFF.